The sequence of this T cell receptor (beta chain) was determined in a study of beta chain features in type 1 diabetes. Expressed TCRB transcripts were sequenced because the entire RNA isolate underwent reverse transcription. Sequencing was performed with immunoSEQ multiplex PCR; in TCRdb, only in-frame clones are kept and a portion is missing. The sample has approximately 400,000 clones; roughly 15% are singletons. There are a few counts of this clone. The antigen is undetermined. CDR1 is DFQATT, CDR2 SNEGSKA, per germline (reference sequence). V lost 3 bases and J lost 4, with 7 bases in between. This CDR3 region has 11 residues. Notes on the study in general: The study left unresolved whether HLA type influences TCRB rearrangement. Sequencing the cDNA could make cells with high TCR expression show up more than they should. Lower insertion and higher deletion counts appeared at VDJ junctions in type 1 diabetes patients.

The sample was naive CD4+ T cells from blood. The chain uses TRBV20-1 and TRBJ2-7; D unclear. This TCR was sampled from a woman aged 18-29 years in good health. CDR3 sequence (DNA): TGCAGTGCTAGCCCCAGGTACGAGCAGTACTTC. It specifies CSASPRYEQYF.